This is a list of T cell receptor beta chains from one sample in a study of CD8 T cells in ankylosing spondylitis. Each CDR3 protein is one row after TCRdb ran MiXCR on the 5' RACE reads. The data show hundreds of thousands of distinct CDR3 sequences, with roughly 13% seen just once and about 6.5% held by the top ten. Sequenced material: blood, either unsorted or a sorted T cell fraction (not recorded which). All receptors come from a male donor with ankylosing spondylitis. CDR3s include the opening cysteine and the closing phenylalanine or tryptophan. D genes are given only for firm matches. Not all rows give a size; the values are once, few, many and, for expanded clones, a class.

abundance	d_gene	j_gene	v_gene	CDR3nt	CDR3aa
few	TRBD2	TRBJ2-1	TRBV11-2	TGTGCCAGCAGCCCCCGGACTAGCGGGAGGGGTACCTACAATGAGCAGTTCTTC	CASSPRTSGRGTYNEQFF
few	.	TRBJ2-7	TRBV20-1	TGCAGTGCTAGAGAGACCCGTTACGAGCAGTACTTC	CSARETRYEQYF
few	TRBD2	TRBJ2-7	TRBV20-1	TGCAGTGCTAGAGTACGGACTAGCGGGGTCTTAGGCTCCTACGAGCAGTACTTC	CSARVRTSGVLGSYEQYF
few	.	TRBJ1-5	TRBV6-2/TRBV6-3	TGTGCCAGCGCGCCTTCATTCGGTAGCAATCAGCCCCAGCATTTT	CASAPSFGSNQPQHF
many	.	TRBJ2-5	TRBV24-1	TGTGCCACCAGTGATTCAGGGTTGACGACCCAGTACTTC	CATSDSGLTTQYF
many	.	TRBJ2-1	TRBV24-1	TGTGCCACCAGTGATTTGAAACGGAACAATGAGCAGTTCTTC	CATSDLKRNNEQFF
.	.	TRBJ2-7	TRBV29-1	TGCAGCGTTGAAGATACCTTGGGAGGCTACGAGCAGTACTTC	CSVEDTLGGYEQYF
many	TRBD1	TRBJ1-1	TRBV6-5	TGTGCCAGCAGTATACGTGGGACAGGGGCAACTGAAGCTTTCTTT	CASSIRGTGATEAFF
many	TRBD1	TRBJ1-1	TRBV29-1	TGCAGCGTTTCGGCGGACAGGGCTACTGAAGCTTTCTTT	CSVSADRATEAFF
.	TRBD2	TRBJ2-7	TRBV7-2	TGTGCCAGCAGCGGGGGACTAGCGGATATATACGAGCAGTACTTC	CASSGGLADIYEQYF
.	.	TRBJ2-1	TRBV7-2	TGTGCCAGCAGCTTAGCGCTCGGCAGTTACAATGAGCAGTTCTTC	CASSLALGSYNEQFF
.	TRBD2	TRBJ2-1	TRBV2	TGTGCCAGCAGTGGCGGGAGGGGTAGCTCCTACAATGAGCAGTTCTTC	CASSGGRGSSYNEQFF
few	.	TRBJ1-1	TRBV18	TGTGCCAGCTCACTATTGGGAACAGAAAGGGCAGCTTTCTTT	CASSLLGTERAAFF